This T cell receptor (beta chain) was recovered during a study of CD4+ T cells in melanoma. The germline V gene has CDR1 SEHNR and CDR2 FQNEAQ (reference sequence). V lost 4 bases, J lost 3 bases, and 3 bases stayed unmatched. This CDR3 is built from 16 residues. Only in-frame clones appear in the TCRdb table, and some are missing; sequencing was by immunoSEQ multiplex PCR. The sample has fewer than 20,000 clones; about 80% are singletons. Study-level findings and limits: Reportedly, melanoma neoantigen-specific CD4+ T cells showed varied differentiation states. CD8+ T cell, macrophage and B cell function reportedly correlated with neoantigen-specific CD4+ T cells.

This clone is termed medium-sized. The antigen is undetermined. The J gene is TRBJ1-6, the V gene TRBV7-9, with 10 bases fitting TRBD1. The sample consisted of cells from a culture (not recorded whether cultured in vitro). This TCR was sampled from a human donor with melanoma. The CDR3 sequence: CASSSGQGFYNSPLHF. The CDR3 DNA follows: TGTGCCAGCAGCTCGGGACAGGGGTTCTATAATTCACCCCTCCACTTT.